This section outlines one T cell receptor (beta chain) sequence together with its context. This sample is drawn from a study of technical replicates of blood from a handful of donors. Clones were read by immunoSEQ multiplex PCR, and TCRdb kept only the in-frame ones, dropping some. The table includes 60,000 to 65,000 clones, approximately 84% detected once. The CDR3 covers 16 residues. Germline lookup yields CDR1 SGHRS and CDR2 YFSETQ. The V end lost 1 base, the J end lost 5 bases, and 17 bases lay between the germline ends. J is TRBJ2-3 and V is TRBV5-1, with a weak D call TRBD1 (9 bases). Material: PBMCs. The sequence came from a human donor in good health. Some clones in this sample may be carry-over from other donors' samples. The CDR3 loop is CASSLLIAGQGDTQYF. CDR3 nucleotide sequence: TGCGCCAGCAGCTTGCTAATAGCGGGACAGGGAGATACGCAGTATTTT.